Below are 21 T cell receptor beta chains sequenced from a single sample in a study of blood T cell repertoires in COVID-19. Profiling relied on immunoSEQ multiplex PCR, and the TCRdb table lists in-frame clones only, not all of them. The sample holds 70,000 or so clones, about 80% seen once. The sample was peripheral blood. The receptors come from a woman in her sixties or seventies with acute or convalescent COVID-19.

This chain uses TRBV5-1 with TRBJ2-3; tentatively, D is TRBD1 (6 bases). Germline loops: CDR1 SGHRS, CDR2 YFSETQ. The CDR3 loop spans 14 amino acids. V was cut by 1 base and J by 4 bases, with 10 bases left in between. The CDR3 region has the DNA TGCGCCAGCAGCTTGAAGGGGGTCCCAGATACGCAGTATTTT. This encodes CASSLKGVPDTQYF.

V usage is TRBV7-3 and J usage is TRBJ2-1, with D unclear. V was shortened by 4 bases and J by 7 bases, with 20 bases between the two germline ends. CDR1 and CDR2 from the germline V gene are SGHTA and FQGTGA. The CDR3 covers 16 residues. CDR3 sequence: CASSSYPGPTRNEQFF. The CDR3 bases are TGTGCCAGCAGCTCGTACCCGGGTCCTACAAGGAATGAGCAGTTCTTC. Full variable domain (missing parts from reference TRBV7-3 and TRBJ2-1): GAGVSQTPSNKVTEKGKYVELRCDPISGHTALYWYRQSLGQGPEFLIYFQGTGAADDSGLPNDRFFAVRPEGSVSTLKIQRTERGDSAVYLCASSSYPGPTRNEQFFGPGTRLTVL.

V and J are TRBV7-2 and TRBJ1-2; no clear D gene. CDR1 SGHTA and CDR2 FQGNSA come from the germline V gene. V lost 5 bases to trimming and J lost 5 bases, with 12 bases between them. The CDR3 is 13 residues long. Here the CDR3 reads CASSLSPLYGYTF. The CDR3 DNA follows: TGTGCCAGCAGCCTAAGCCCGTTATATGGCTACACCTTC.

The rearrangement links TRBV29-1 to TRBJ1-5; 9 nucleotides line up with TRBD1. The germline V gene has CDR1 SQVTM and CDR2 ANQGSEA. V was clipped by 7 bases and J by 1 base; unmatched bases: 11. This CDR3 contains 16 residues. The CDR3: CSALGTGTGSNQPQHF. The CDR3 DNA reads as TGCAGCGCCCTCGGGACAGGGACTGGAAGCAATCAGCCCCAGCATTTT. The full variable domain, rest sourced from reference TRBV29-1 and TRBJ1-5, is SAVISQKPSRDICQRGTSLTIQCQVDSQVTMMFWYRQQPGQSLTLIATANQGSEATYESGFVIDKFPISRPNLTFSTLTVSNMSPEDSSIYLCSALGTGTGSNQPQHFGDGTRLSIL.

The V call is TRBV28, the J call TRBJ1-5; 7 bases map to TRBD1. This CDR3 comprises 14 residues. Losses at the gene ends were 6 bases for V and 9 bases for J; bases not matched to a gene: 11. Germline CDR1 reads MDHEN; CDR2 reads SYDVKM. CDR3 loop: CASSGQAADRPQHF. DNA for the CDR3: TGTGCCAGCAGCGGACAGGCGGCCGATCGGCCCCAGCATTTT.

J is TRBJ2-7 and V is TRBV10-3; maybe TRBD1 (5 bases). CDR1 is ENHRY and CDR2 is SYGVKD in the germline V gene. This CDR3 is 14 amino acids long. V shed 8 bases and J shed 2 bases, with 16 bases lying between them. The CDR3 DNA is TGTGCCATCGCCACAGGTGACGGAGCCTACGAGCAGTACTTC. Its protein is CAIATGDGAYEQYF.

This clone was counted once. The gene calls are TRBV4-3 and TRBJ1-4, with 8 bases fitting TRBD1. There are 16 residues in the CDR3. Germline V gene lookup returns CDR1 LGHNA and CDR2 YSLEER. V gave up 4 bases and J gave up 5 bases; unmatched junction bases: 9. The CDR3 coding sequence is TGCGCCAGCAGCCCCCAGGGCAGGGGGCAAAATGAAAAACTGTTTTTT. It translates to CASSPQGRGQNEKLFF.

This chain joins TRBV6-2 or TRBV6-3 and TRBJ2-1; 7 nucleotides align to TRBD2. J lost 7 bases, V lost 3 bases, and 9 bases had no gene match. The germline CDR1 and CDR2 sequences are MNHEY and SVGEGT. The CDR3 totals 15 residues. This CDR3 is CASSYGAGPSNEQFF. CDR3 sequence (DNA): TGTGCCAGCAGTTATGGAGCGGGACCAAGTAATGAGCAGTTCTTC.

This chain joins TRBV5-1 and TRBJ1-1; maybe TRBD1 (5 bases). V gave up 0 bases and J gave up 1 base, with 13 bases separating them. The CDR3 is 16 amino acids. The germline V gene encodes CDR1 SGHRS and CDR2 YFSETQ. The CDR3 region is CASSLANQGGNTEAFF. In DNA form, the CDR3 reads TGCGCCAGCAGCTTGGCCAATCAGGGAGGGAACACTGAAGCTTTCTTT.

The J gene is TRBJ1-4, the V gene TRBV15; D gene uncertain. The CDR3 contains 16 residues. Trimming shortened V by 2 bases and J by 6 bases, and 16 bases separated the two germline ends. CDR1 is LNHNV, CDR2 YYDKDF, per germline (reference sequence). CDR3 region: CATSRSRGRPYEKLFF. CDR3 coding DNA: TGTGCCACCAGCAGATCCCGAGGGCGTCCTTATGAAAAACTGTTTTTT.

This clone was observed a single time. The V call is TRBV11-2, the J call TRBJ1-2; 8 bases fit TRBD1. With V trimmed by 6 bases and J by 4 bases, 4 bases remained unmatched. This CDR3 contains 13 residues. Germline-derived CDR1 and CDR2 are SGHAT and FQNNGV. The CDR3 sequence: CASSYDRGYGYTF. CDR3 DNA sequence: TGTGCCAGCAGTTACGACAGGGGCTATGGCTACACCTTC.

This clone was seen a few times. The rearrangement uses TRBV5-5 and TRBJ2-7; 12 bases are a match to TRBD2. Losses at the gene ends were 3 bases for V and 1 base for J; bases not matched to a gene: 11. The CDR3 spans 18 residues. CDR1 and CDR2 (germline): SGHKS, YYEKEE (reference sequence). The CDR3 nucleotides read TGTGCCAGCAGCTGGACTAGCGGGATAAGTTTCGCATCCTACGAGCAGTACTTC. Residues: CASSWTSGISFASYEQYF.

The chain couples TRBV7-9 to TRBJ2-5; 7 positions match TRBD2. V lost 6 bases, J lost 2 bases, and 12 bases stayed unmatched. CDR1 SEHNR and CDR2 FQNEAQ come from the germline V gene (reference sequence). This CDR3 region has 16 residues. For the CDR3, the DNA is TGTGCCAGCAGACCCCCTGGCGGGCGGGGGCAAGAGACCCAGTACTTC. It codes for CASRPPGGRGQETQYF.

This clone was seen just once. V is TRBV3-1 (or the pseudogene TRBV3-2) and J is TRBJ2-7, with a weak D call TRBD2 (5 bases). V was shortened by 1 base and J by 5 bases, with 15 bases between the two germline ends. The CDR3 runs to 15 residues. Per germline, CDR1 LGHDT and CDR2 YNNKEL (reference sequence). CDR3 nucleotides: TGTGCCAGCAGCCAAGTTACGGGGTCAATGGACGAGCAGTACTTC. Its protein product is CASSQVTGSMDEQYF.

The chain combines TRBV4-2 with TRBJ1-5; D is perhaps TRBD1 (5 bases). Germline CDR1 and CDR2: LGHNA and YNFKEQ. This CDR3 comprises 15 residues. Trimming cost V 1 base and J 4 bases, with 11 bases left between them. The CDR3 region is CASSQVDGGNQPQHF. The CDR3 DNA reads as TGTGCCAGCAGCCAAGTAGATGGGGGGAATCAGCCCCAGCATTTT.

This clone has only one observation. J is TRBJ2-7 and V is TRBV3-1 (or the pseudogene TRBV3-2), with a possible D match to TRBD1 (6 bases). The germline V gene has CDR1 LGHDT and CDR2 YNNKEL (reference sequence). The V end lost 4 bases, the J end lost 6 bases, and 16 bases lay between the germline ends. The CDR3 totals 14 residues. CDR3 sequence reads: CASSLAGTRGEQYF. The DNA of the CDR3 is TGTGCCAGCAGCCTCGCCGGGACACGCGGCGAGCAGTACTTC.

The chain couples TRBV6-2 or TRBV6-3 to TRBJ1-5, with a possible D match to TRBD1 (6 bases). Germline CDR1 reads MNHEY; CDR2 reads SVGEGT. Trimming cost V 2 bases and J 6 bases, with 14 bases left between them. This CDR3 contains 15 residues. The CDR3 coding sequence is TGTGCCAGCAGTTACGTCCAGGGGAAGGGTCAGCCCCAGCATTTT. Translation: CASSYVQGKGQPQHF.

The rearrangement joins TRBV5-1 to TRBJ1-4, with D possibly matching TRBD1 (5 bases). In germline, CDR1 is SGHRS, CDR2 YFSETQ. The CDR3 covers 14 residues. The germline V and J ends were trimmed by 4 bases and 6 bases, with 13 bases remaining between them. The CDR3 reads CASSPAGMDEKLFF. DNA of the CDR3: TGCGCCAGCAGCCCCGCAGGGATGGATGAAAAACTGTTTTTT. Full variable domain (remainder filled in from reference TRBV5-1 and TRBJ1-4): KAGVTQTPRYLIKTRGQQVTLSCSPISGHRSVSWYQQTPGQGLQFLFEYFSETQRNKGNFPGRFSGRQFSNSRSEMNVSTLELGDSALYLCASSPAGMDEKLFFGSGTQLSVL.

The V gene is TRBV6-2 or TRBV6-3, the J gene TRBJ2-1; 7 bases agree with TRBD1. Germline CDR1 is MNHEY and CDR2 is SVGEGT. This CDR3 has 16 residues. Trimming cost V 5 bases and J 7 bases; bases outside gene matches: 14. The DNA of the CDR3 is TGTGCCAGCAGTACACCGTCGAGGGGGCGCAGGAATGAGCAGTTCTTC. Translated: CASSTPSRGRRNEQFF.

The rearrangement joins TRBV5-1 to TRBJ1-4; D uncertain. The CDR3 is 14 residues long. Germline CDR1 reads SGHRS; CDR2 reads YFSETQ. Trimming stripped 0 bases from V and 8 bases from J, with 11 bases between. CDR3: CASSLDQNYEKLFF. The CDR3 DNA reads as TGCGCCAGCAGCTTGGACCAGAATTACGAAAAACTGTTTTTT.

The genes are TRBV27 and TRBJ1-5; weak D call: TRBD1 (5 bases). CDR3 length: 15 residues. V was shortened by 2 bases and J by 4 bases, with 12 bases between the two germline ends. Germline assignment: CDR1 MNHEY and CDR2 SMNVEV (reference sequence). CDR3 loop: CASSLTGVGNQPQHF. The CDR3 DNA is TGTGCCAGCAGTTTAACGGGGGTAGGAAATCAGCCCCAGCATTTT.